Shown below are 24 T cell receptor beta chains from a single sample sequenced in a study of early T cells in non-severe SARS-CoV-2 infection. TCRdb independently ran MiXCR on the 5' RACE reads; one entry per CDR3 protein. The profile shows approximately 20,000 distinct CDR3 sequences, 4.2% of them singletons. Sequenced sample: whole blood. The source of these receptors is an adult who was a healthcare worker with PCR-confirmed SARS-CoV-2 infection or an uninfected control (not recorded which).

By share, this clonotype counts as medium-sized. V and J are TRBV20-1 and TRBJ1-2; D gene uncertain. V lost 5 bases, J lost 4 bases, and 17 bases lay in between. Germline lookup yields CDR1 DFQATT and CDR2 SNEGSKA (reference sequence). This CDR3 comprises 14 residues. CDR3 in amino acids: CSARLDGAPYGYTF. CDR3 sequence (DNA): TGCAGTGCTCGACTCGACGGTGCTCCCTATGGCTACACCTTC.

This clonotype was found many times. The chain combines TRBV7-8 with TRBJ2-2; 7 nucleotides line up with TRBD1. Germline lookup yields CDR1 SGHVS and CDR2 FQNEAQ. This CDR3 has 14 residues. V shed 3 bases and J 7 bases; nucleotides not matched to a gene: 5. The DNA for the CDR3 is TGTGCCAGCAGCTTCAGACAGGGTAGCGGGGAGCTGTTTTTT. It codes for CASSFRQGSGELFF.

Ten or more counts support this clonotype. The chain joins TRBV25-1 to TRBJ1-5; maybe TRBD1 (6 bases). The germline V gene has CDR1 MGHDK and CDR2 SYGVNS. The CDR3 contains 16 residues. Trimming stripped 2 bases from V and 4 bases from J, with 15 bases between. CDR3 sequence (DNA): TGTGCCAGCAGTGAAGGGACAAACCCCTCTAATCAGCCCCAGCATTTT. Its protein product is CASSEGTNPSNQPQHF.

This clonotype was observed many times. The chain combines TRBV6-6 with TRBJ1-4, with a possible D match to TRBD1 (5 bases). The CDR3 has 15 amino acids. Trimming took 2 bases from V and 5 from J, leaving 12 bases between them. Germline assignment: CDR1 MNHNY and CDR2 SVGAGI (reference sequence). The CDR3 DNA sequence: TGTGCCAGCAGTTACGAGGGGCATCGGAATGAAAAACTGTTTTTT. It translates to CASSYEGHRNEKLFF.

This clonotype is medium-sized in the sample. This chain connects TRBV7-6 to TRBJ2-7; D is undetermined. The germline V gene encodes CDR1 SGHVS and CDR2 FNYEAQ. The V gene lost 1 base and the J gene lost 1 base, with 8 bases spanning the gap. CDR3 size: 14 residues. CDR3 DNA: TGTGCCAGCAGCTTAGGGCCAAGGTCCTACGAGCAGTACTTC. This codes for CASSLGPRSYEQYF.

This clonotype came up many times. This chain links TRBV29-1 with TRBJ1-1, with a possible D match to TRBD1 (5 bases). The CDR3 totals 12 residues. V dropped 3 bases and J dropped 5 bases, with 10 bases sitting between them. Germline CDR1 reads SQVTM; CDR2 reads ANQGSEA. The CDR3 sequence is CSVEQGETEAFF. CDR3 bases: TGCAGCGTTGAGCAGGGAGAAACTGAAGCTTTCTTT.

This clonotype was found many times. The CDR3 DNA reads as TGTGCCAGTAGCACAACCCCACGCGTCCCCACAGATACGCAGTATTTT. Translation: CASSTTPRVPTDTQYF. The genes are TRBV19 and TRBJ2-3; D ambiguous. The germline gives CDR1 LNHDA, CDR2 SQIVND (reference sequence). This CDR3 has 16 amino acids. Trimming cost V 6 bases and J 2 bases, with 18 bases left between them.

As for this clonotype: Being one base from a much bigger clone, this may be a read error. This chain uses TRBV12-3 or TRBV12-4 with TRBJ1-1; 9 bases are a match to TRBD1. Trimming removed 6 bases from V and 7 bases from J; junction bases left unmatched: 9. This CDR3 region has 14 residues. The CDR3 region is CASREQGASLEAFF. In DNA, the CDR3 is TGTGCCAGCAGAGAACAGGGGGCGAGTCTTGAAGCTTTCTTT.

In its sample, this clonotype was seen many times. J is TRBJ1-1 and V is TRBV5-1; unclear D gene. Germline assignment: CDR1 SGHRS and CDR2 YFSETQ. The CDR3 loop spans 15 amino acids. V lost 4 bases and J 5 bases, leaving 18 bases between the germline ends. CDR3 nucleotide sequence: TGCGCCAGCAGCCTCCTTAGGGCCGGCCAGACTGAAGCTTTCTTT. Translated: CASSLLRAGQTEAFF.

The sample holds many counts of this clonotype. The V call is TRBV9, the J call TRBJ2-1; D call uncertain. The V end lost 3 bases, the J end lost 5 bases, and 12 bases lay between the germline ends. The CDR3 runs to 14 residues. Looked up from germline, CDR1 is SGDLS and CDR2 is YYNGEE. The CDR3 loop reads CASSASRRNNEQFF. DNA for the CDR3: TGTGCCAGCAGCGCTTCCAGACGCAACAATGAGCAGTTCTTC.

The chain employs TRBV7-2 and TRBJ1-2; possible D gene TRBD1, 5 bases. The CDR3 contains 15 residues. Deletions cut 2 bases from V and 3 bases from J, with 13 bases between. Germline V gene data show CDR1 as SGHTA and CDR2 as FQGNSA. CDR3 region: CASSLMSGRDYGYTF. DNA of the CDR3: TGTGCCAGCAGCTTAATGTCGGGGCGCGACTATGGCTACACCTTC.

This clonotype was seen repeatedly, ten times or more. V is TRBV6-5 and J is TRBJ1-1, with D unclear. The V end lost 2 bases, the J end lost 1 base, and 5 bases lay between the germline ends. The length of the CDR3 is 13 residues. The germline V gene has CDR1 MNHEY and CDR2 SVGAGI. The DNA of the CDR3 is TGTGCCAGCAGTTACGTGGCGAACACTGAAGCTTTCTTT. Its protein product is CASSYVANTEAFF.

The sample holds many counts of this clonotype. The chain is built from TRBV20-1 and TRBJ2-3, with TRBD1 matching over 9 bases. This CDR3 is built from 15 residues. V lost 3 bases to trimming and J lost 1 base; unmatched junction nucleotides: 5. Germline V gives CDR1 DFQATT, CDR2 SNEGSKA (reference sequence). In DNA form, the CDR3 reads TGCAGTGCTAGGGGACAGGGAGAGGGCACAGATACGCAGTATTTT. Amino acids: CSARGQGEGTDTQYF.

This clonotype was found many times. The genes are TRBV19 and TRBJ2-3, with 10 bases fitting TRBD1. The length of the CDR3 is 15 residues. Germline V gene data show CDR1 as LNHDA and CDR2 as SQIVND (reference sequence). Losses at the gene ends were 5 bases for V and 3 bases for J; bases not matched to a gene: 5. This CDR3 reads CASSPPGQGTDTQYF. CDR3 DNA: TGTGCCAGTAGTCCGCCGGGACAGGGGACAGATACGCAGTATTTT. The entire variable domain, with the rest obtained from reference TRBV19 and TRBJ2-3, is as follows: DGGITQSPKYLFRKEGQNVTLSCEQNLNHDAMYWYRQDPGQGLRLIYYSQIVNDFQKGDIAEGYSVSREKKESFPLTVTSAQKNPTAFYLCASSPPGQGTDTQYFGPGTRLTVL.

The sample holds many counts of this clonotype. This rearrangement joins TRBV7-2 to TRBJ2-7; 11 positions match TRBD2. CDR3 length: 15 amino acids. Losses at the gene ends were 5 bases for V and 4 bases for J; bases not matched to a gene: 7. Germline CDR1 reads SGHTA; CDR2 reads FQGNSA. The CDR3 region has the DNA TGTGCCAGCAGCGTTCGACTAGCGGGGTCGTACGAGCAGTACTTC. Encoded protein: CASSVRLAGSYEQYF.

The CDR3 reads CASSLDSNQPQHF. CDR3 bases: TGTGCCAGCAGTTTAGACAGCAATCAGCCCCAGCATTTT. V gene TRBV28 combines with J gene TRBJ1-5; D ambiguous. The ends were cut back, 2 bases at V and 1 base at J, with 3 bases in the middle. CDR1 is MDHEN and CDR2 is SYDVKM in the germline V gene. The CDR3 totals 13 residues.

This clonotype was detected ten times or more. V usage is TRBV20-1 and J usage is TRBJ1-1; D is unresolved. CDR1 DFQATT and CDR2 SNEGSKA come from the germline V gene (reference sequence). The CDR3 is made up of 11 amino acids. The V end lost 4 bases, the J end lost 5 bases, and 8 bases lay between the germline ends. CDR3 sequence (DNA): TGCAGTGCTAAACAGCGAACTGAAGCTTTCTTT. This sequence encodes CSAKQRTEAFF.

This clonotype showed up many times. The genes are TRBV7-2 and TRBJ2-3; the match to TRBD1 covers 7 bases. Germline CDR1 and CDR2: SGHTA and FQGNSA. Unmatched junction bases numbered 11, after V lost 9 bases and J lost 5 bases. CDR3 length equals 14 residues. The CDR3: CASRTGVALDTQYF. The CDR3 DNA reads as TGTGCCAGTCGCACAGGGGTCGCACTAGATACGCAGTATTTT.

The rearrangement links TRBV6-1 to TRBJ2-5; 9 nucleotides align to TRBD1. V lost 8 bases to trimming and J lost 4 bases; unmatched junction nucleotides: 2. The CDR3 loop spans 12 amino acids. Per germline, CDR1 MNHNS and CDR2 SASEGT. The CDR3 loop reads CASRDRAETQYF. The CDR3 coding sequence is TGTGCCAGCCGGGACAGGGCAGAGACCCAGTACTTC.

Notes on this clonotype: A much larger clone differs from this one at a single base, so this may be a read error. Here the CDR3 omits its conserved ending phenylalanine or tryptophan, so a read error is the likely source. This chain links TRBV19 with TRBJ2-1; 8 nucleotides agree with TRBD2. Germline-derived CDR1 and CDR2 are LNHDA and SQIVND (reference sequence). The V segment lost 4 bases and the J segment 8 bases; nucleotides outside the gene matches: 7. The CDR3 sequence is 14 residues long. The CDR3 is CASSNGLAADEQFL. The CDR3 DNA reads TGTGCCAGTAGTAACGGACTAGCAGCGGATGAGCAGTTCCTC.

This clonotype was recorded many times. The gene calls are TRBV20-1 and TRBJ2-7; tentatively, D is TRBD2 (5 bases). The CDR3 sequence is 15 residues long. Germline-derived CDR1 and CDR2 are DFQATT and SNEGSKA (reference sequence). Between the trimmed V and J ends, which lost 6 bases and 0 bases, there was a span of 18 bases. The CDR3 coding sequence is TGCAGTGCGCATCCGGACTCACCCAGCTCCTACGAGCAGTACTTC. Translated: CSAHPDSPSSYEQYF.

The sample holds many counts of this clonotype. The chain couples TRBV5-1 to TRBJ2-7, with TRBD1 identical over 9 bases. J lost 2 bases, V lost 3 bases, and 6 bases had no gene match. The CDR3 is made up of 15 amino acids. Germline V gene data show CDR1 as SGHRS and CDR2 as YFSETQ. This CDR3 is CASSWGTGPTYEQYF. The CDR3 DNA follows: TGCGCCAGCAGCTGGGGGACAGGGCCAACCTACGAGCAGTACTTC.

This clonotype was detected many times. The chain uses TRBV11-1 and TRBJ1-2, with D possibly TRBD1 on 6 matching bases. From germline, CDR1 is SGHAT and CDR2 FQDESV (reference sequence). The CDR3 contains 13 residues. Trimming left V 5 bases short and J 5 bases short, with 12 bases between. The CDR3 sequence: CASSPDRPYGYTF. The CDR3 DNA follows: TGTGCCAGCAGCCCGGACAGACCGTATGGCTACACCTTC.

In its sample, this clonotype was seen many times. The gene calls are TRBV6-6 and TRBJ2-7; TRBD1 agrees at 11 bases. This CDR3 is 15 amino acids long. Looked up from germline, CDR1 is MNHNY and CDR2 is SVGAGI (reference sequence). Trimming at V came to 8 bases and at J to 1 base, leaving 7 bases not matched to a gene. CDR3 sequence: CASSFGQGASYEQYF. The DNA for the CDR3 is TGTGCCAGCTCTTTCGGACAGGGGGCATCCTACGAGCAGTACTTC.